The subject of this entry is one T cell receptor (beta chain). TCRdb independently ran MiXCR on the 5' RACE reads; one entry per CDR3 protein. Among about 140,000 distinct CDR3 sequences listed, around 14% were seen once. The entry originates in a study of T-cell memory formation after mild COVID-19. Across the study: Each donor largely had its own TCR clusters.

With 5 bases removed from V and 0 bases from J, the gap between germline ends came to 11 bases. CDR1 is SGHVS, CDR2 FNYEAQ, per germline. The CDR3 extends over 15 amino acids. The material sequenced was PBMCs or a T cell subset sorted from them (not recorded which). This receptor was identified in an adult woman who had mild COVID-19 (a few samples of this study predate the infection). Cell type and time point are not known. The chain joins TRBV7-6 to TRBJ2-1; maybe TRBD2 (6 bases). CDR3 amino acids: CASSMGLSSYNEQFF. CDR3 coding DNA: TGTGCCAGCAGCATGGGACTGAGCTCCTACAATGAGCAGTTCTTC.